A single sample is the source of the 27 T cell receptor beta chains below, sequenced in a study of blood T cell repertoires in COVID-19. Clones were read by immunoSEQ multiplex PCR, and TCRdb kept only the in-frame ones, dropping some. This repertoire shows a few hundred thousand clones, 91% found once; its top ten account for about 0.78%. Sample: PBMCs or T cells enriched from blood (not recorded which). The receptors were gathered from a woman in her thirties or forties who had been exposed to COVID-19.

The chain combines TRBV27 with TRBJ1-2; no firm D call. This CDR3 contains 12 residues. The germline V gene encodes CDR1 MNHEY and CDR2 SMNVEV (reference sequence). The V and J ends lost 6 bases and 4 bases respectively, with 9 bases between them. For the CDR3, the DNA is TGTGCCAGCAGAGGCGGTGTCTATGGCTACACCTTC. It yields the protein CASRGGVYGYTF.

A single count supports this clone. This chain connects TRBV7-9 to TRBJ1-2; 12 bases are a match to TRBD1. Germline trimming cut 5 bases from V and 8 bases from J; bases unmatched to any gene: 9. CDR1 is SEHNR and CDR2 is FQNEAQ in the germline V gene (reference sequence). This CDR3 has 15 amino acids. The CDR3 DNA reads TGTGCCAGCAGCCCGTCGGGACAGGGGGCTAAGGGCTACACCTTC. Amino acid sequence: CASSPSGQGAKGYTF. Drawing the rest from reference TRBV7-9 and TRBJ1-2, the complete variable domain is DTGVSQNPRHKITKRGQNVTFRCDPISEHNRLYWYRQTLGQGPEFLTYFQNEAQLEKSRLLSDRFSAERPKGSFSTLEIQRTEQGDSAMYLCASSPSGQGAKGYTFGSGTRLTVV.

The chain links TRBV5-1 to TRBJ1-2, with 8 nucleotides matching TRBD1. After removal of 0 bases from V and 4 bases from J, the junction contained 8 bases not matched to a gene. Germline assignment: CDR1 SGHRS and CDR2 YFSETQ. The CDR3 extends over 16 amino acids. The CDR3 loop reads CASSLGQGSQTYGYTF. In nucleotides, the CDR3 is TGCGCCAGCAGCTTGGGACAGGGGTCTCAGACCTATGGCTACACCTTC.

This clone has just one count. The rearrangement links TRBV7-9 to TRBJ1-6; 9 bases fit TRBD1. The germline V gene has CDR1 SEHNR and CDR2 FQNEAQ (reference sequence). There are 15 residues in the CDR3. V shed 2 bases, J shed 14 bases, and the junction held 10 bases outside the gene matches. CDR3 DNA sequence: TGTGCCAGCAGCTTAAGTGGACAGGGGCCGCAGGCCCTCCACTTT. Protein: CASSLSGQGPQALHF.

The V call is TRBV27, the J call TRBJ1-6; a possible D gene is TRBD1 (6 bases). V was trimmed by 2 bases and J by 7 bases, leaving 12 bases between them. The germline V gene encodes CDR1 MNHEY and CDR2 SMNVEV (reference sequence). The CDR3 totals 15 residues. In DNA form, the CDR3 reads TGTGCCAGCAGTTTAAAACAGGGAAGGAATTCACCCCTCCACTTT. Amino acids: CASSLKQGRNSPLHF.

The chain couples TRBV3-1 (or the pseudogene TRBV3-2) to TRBJ1-1; D gene unclear. The ends were cut back, 3 bases at V and 3 bases at J, with 5 bases in the middle. In germline, CDR1 is LGHDT, CDR2 YNNKEL (reference sequence). The CDR3 is 12 residues long. CDR3 loop: CASSHRYTEAFF. Here the CDR3 DNA reads TGTGCCAGCAGCCACCGGTACACTGAAGCTTTCTTT.

The CDR3, as DNA: TGTGCCAGCAGCAAGGGACAGGGGGCCTGGAACACTGAAGCTTTCTTT. This encodes CASSKGQGAWNTEAFF. V usage is TRBV7-2 and J usage is TRBJ1-1, with TRBD1 identical over 12 bases. The ends lost 5 bases at V and 1 base at J; junction bases unmatched: 5. The CDR3 spans 16 residues. CDR1 SGHTA and CDR2 FQGNSA come from the germline V gene.

The chain carries TRBV19 and TRBJ1-4, with 11 bases fitting TRBD1. The V and J ends lost 2 bases and 7 bases, in that order; junction bases with no gene match: 3. The CDR3 spans 15 residues. Germline V gene sequence: CDR1 LNHDA, CDR2 SQIVND (reference sequence). The CDR3 spells CASSISGTGGEKLFF. The DNA for the CDR3 is TGTGCCAGTAGTATATCCGGGACAGGGGGTGAAAAACTGTTTTTT.

The V call is TRBV19, the J call TRBJ2-1; TRBD2 matches at 11 bases. The trim removed 7 bases at V and 4 bases at J, leaving 6 bases unmatched. Looked up from germline, CDR1 is LNHDA and CDR2 is SQIVND (reference sequence). CDR3 length: 15 residues. The CDR3 sequence: CASTGLAGSYNEQFF. CDR3 sequence (DNA): TGTGCCAGTACCGGACTAGCGGGTTCGTACAATGAGCAGTTCTTC.

The genes are TRBV11-3 and TRBJ2-3; 8 bases agree with TRBD1. With 1 base clipped from V and 4 bases from J, the junction kept 4 bases outside the gene matches. The germline V gene has CDR1 SGHNT and CDR2 YENEEA. The CDR3 consists of 15 residues. The CDR3 coding sequence is TGTGCCAGCAGCTTAGGGACAGGGAATGCAGATACGCAGTATTTT. Amino acid sequence: CASSLGTGNADTQYF.

This clone was seen only once. The chain joins TRBV6-5 to TRBJ2-7, with 9 bases fitting TRBD1. CDR1 is MNHEY, CDR2 SVGAGI, per germline. CDR3 size: 14 residues. The CDR3: CSIDRGQGNYEQYF. The CDR3 bases are TGTTCCATCGATAGGGGACAGGGCAACTACGAGCAGTACTTC.

The DNA of the CDR3 is TGTGCCAGCTCAGAAATCAGGGGCCTTCCACCCGAAGCTTTCTTT. It yields the protein CASSEIRGLPPEAFF. The V call is TRBV18, the J call TRBJ1-1; possibly TRBD1 for D (6 bases). V gave up 5 bases and J gave up 8 bases, with 21 bases separating them. This CDR3 has 15 amino acids. CDR1 and CDR2 from the germline V gene are KGHSH and LQKENI.

The V call is TRBV20-1, the J call TRBJ1-1; perhaps TRBD1 as D (6 bases). CDR1 is DFQATT and CDR2 is SNEGSKA in the germline V gene (reference sequence). This CDR3 is 12 amino acids long. V lost 3 bases and J lost 4, with 9 bases in between. The CDR3 reads CSASGQLTEAFF. The CDR3 DNA follows: TGCAGTGCTAGTGGACAGCTCACTGAAGCTTTCTTT.

V is TRBV7-2 and J is TRBJ2-7; D not certain. This CDR3 contains 14 residues. V lost 1 base and J lost 3, with 10 bases in between. CDR1 and CDR2 (germline): SGHTA, FQGNSA. CDR3 sequence reads: CASSLGQANYEQYF. The CDR3 nucleotides are TGTGCCAGCAGCTTAGGCCAGGCAAACTACGAGCAGTACTTC.

The chain employs TRBV18 and TRBJ1-1; 10 positions match TRBD1. This CDR3 is 16 amino acids long. The junction had 10 bases not matched to a gene; V was cut back by 2 bases and J by 7 bases. Germline V lookup: CDR1 KGHSH, CDR2 LQKENI. The CDR3: CASSPWDRGKVVEAFF. In DNA, the CDR3 is TGTGCCAGCTCACCATGGGACAGGGGAAAAGTGGTTGAAGCTTTCTTT.

The chain uses TRBV15 and TRBJ2-3; the D gene is possibly TRBD2 (6 bases). The ends were cut back, 5 bases at V and 9 bases at J, with 24 bases in the middle. The CDR3 is 16 amino acids. In germline, CDR1 is LNHNV, CDR2 YYDKDF (reference sequence). In nucleotides, the CDR3 is TGTGCCACCAGCGCCCGAGGGCGTTCCGGAGGGGAGACGCAGTATTTT. This sequence encodes CATSARGRSGGETQYF.

The CDR3 DNA sequence: TGTGCCAGCTCACTCCTCTTACCGACAGGGAGGAGGTCCGTCTACGAGCAGTACTTC. Protein sequence: CASSLLLPTGRRSVYEQYF. V gene TRBV18 combines with J gene TRBJ2-7, with D tentatively TRBD1 (7 bases). This CDR3 has 19 amino acids. The germline V gene encodes CDR1 KGHSH and CDR2 LQKENI. Trimming removed 4 bases at V and 3 bases at J, with 28 bases between.

This clone has more than one count but fewer than ten. V gene TRBV7-9 combines with J gene TRBJ1-1; 8 nucleotides agree with TRBD1. The ends lost 4 bases at V and 6 bases at J; junction bases unmatched: 4. Germline assignment: CDR1 SEHNR and CDR2 FQNEAQ (reference sequence). The length of the CDR3 is 13 residues. CDR3 sequence (DNA): TGTGCCAGCAGCTCGTTGGACAGGGCTGAAGCTTTCTTT. It yields the protein CASSSLDRAEAFF.

The chain recombines TRBV30 with TRBJ1-1, with D possibly matching TRBD1 (5 bases). Germline V gene lookup returns CDR1 GTSNPN and CDR2 SVGIG (reference sequence). V lost 6 bases and J lost 0, with 8 bases in between. This CDR3 contains 12 residues. The CDR3 loop reads CACSRVNTEAFF. CDR3 nucleotide sequence: TGTGCCTGTAGCAGGGTGAACACTGAAGCTTTCTTT. Based on the CDR3 plus reference TRBV30 and TRBJ1-1, the full variable domain is SQTIHQWPATLVQPVGSPLSLECTVEGTSNPNLYWYRQAAGRGLQLLFYSVGIGQISSEVPQNLSASRPQDRQFILSSKKLLLSDSGFYLCACSRVNTEAFFGQGTRLTVV.

This clone has a single count. This chain joins TRBV5-1 and TRBJ1-5; D is uncertain. The ends were cut back, 4 bases at V and 0 bases at J, with 11 bases in the middle. The CDR3 contains 15 residues. Germline CDR1 and CDR2: SGHRS and YFSETQ. This CDR3 reads CASSPAGDSNQPQHF. DNA of the CDR3: TGCGCCAGCAGCCCCGCCGGGGATAGCAATCAGCCCCAGCATTTT.

The V call is TRBV3-1 (or the pseudogene TRBV3-2), the J call TRBJ1-5; D is possibly TRBD1 (6 bases). This CDR3 has 20 residues. CDR1 and CDR2 from the germline V gene are LGHDT and YNNKEL (reference sequence). Trimming removed 3 bases at V and 2 bases at J, with 26 bases between. CDR3 in amino acids: CASSQDARKAFDRCNQPQHF. The CDR3 DNA reads as TGTGCCAGCAGCCAGGACGCAAGGAAAGCCTTCGACAGGTGCAATCAGCCCCAGCATTTT.

CDR3: CASSSFSGRANEQFF. Here the CDR3 DNA reads TGCGCCAGCAGCTCCTTTAGCGGGAGGGCCAATGAGCAGTTCTTC. This rearrangement joins TRBV5-1 to TRBJ2-1; 11 bases map to TRBD2. Unmatched junction bases numbered 5, after V lost 3 bases and J lost 6 bases. The CDR3 consists of 15 residues. Per the germline V gene, CDR1 is SGHRS and CDR2 is YFSETQ.

The chain uses TRBV7-8 and TRBJ2-5; TRBD2 matches at 10 bases. The CDR3 runs 16 residues. In germline, CDR1 is SGHVS, CDR2 FQNEAQ. V gave up 5 bases and J gave up 1 base; unmatched junction bases: 7. In DNA form, the CDR3 reads TGTGCCAGCAGCCCCTTTAGCGGGGGGACCCAAGAGACCCAGTACTTC. Protein: CASSPFSGGTQETQYF.

The V call is TRBV25-1, the J call TRBJ1-2, with D perhaps TRBD1 (6 bases). CDR1 MGHDK and CDR2 SYGVNS come from the germline V gene. V gave up 5 bases and J gave up 0 bases, with 10 bases separating them. This CDR3 is built from 14 residues. CDR3 nucleotides: TGTGCCAGCAGTAATCCAGGGGCTAACTATGGCTACACCTTC. Translation: CASSNPGANYGYTF.

The rearrangement joins TRBV5-1 to TRBJ2-1, with D possibly matching TRBD2 (7 bases). Germline CDR1 is SGHRS and CDR2 is YFSETQ. There are 16 residues in the CDR3. The germline V and J ends were trimmed by 3 bases and 4 bases, with 17 bases remaining between them. The CDR3: CASSSDLEGGYNEQFF. DNA for the CDR3: TGCGCCAGCAGCTCCGACCTGGAGGGGGGGTACAATGAGCAGTTCTTC. The complete variable domain, with remaining parts taken from reference TRBV5-1 and TRBJ2-1, reads KAGVTQTPRYLIKTRGQQVTLSCSPISGHRSVSWYQQTPGQGLQFLFEYFSETQRNKGNFPGRFSGRQFSNSRSEMNVSTLELGDSALYLCASSSDLEGGYNEQFFGPGTRLTVL.

This sequence joins TRBV7-8 and TRBJ1-2, with 7 positions matching TRBD1. The germline CDR1 and CDR2 sequences are SGHVS and FQNEAQ. CDR3 size: 16 residues. Trimming removed 2 bases from V and 3 bases from J; junction bases left unmatched: 9. CDR3 DNA: TGTGCCAGCAGCTTACGGTCGACAGGGTCATACTATGGCTACACCTTC. This codes for CASSLRSTGSYYGYTF.

The chain joins TRBV18 to TRBJ1-2; 10 bases match TRBD1. V was pared by 0 bases and J by 6 bases, with 4 bases of the junction left unmatched. The CDR3 loop spans 15 amino acids. CDR1 is KGHSH and CDR2 is LQKENI in the germline V gene. The CDR3 nucleotides are TGTGCCAGCTCACCACCGGACAGGGGGTATAATGGCTACACCTTC. This translates into CASSPPDRGYNGYTF.